Listed below are T cell receptor beta chains from one sample, sequenced in a study of cytomegalovirus exposure and HLA in healthy donors. Method: immunoSEQ multiplex PCR; TCRdb's copy keeps in-frame clones and lacks some. Seen here are 75,000 to 90,000 clones, 75% to 90% observed once, and the top ten hold nearly 7.5%. Sequencing was done on a sample of PBMCs. The origin of the receptors is a middle-aged man in good health and CMV-seropositive. Each CDR3 is given with its conserved first and last residue. A D gene is named only where the DNA matches it firmly. Clone sizes are given selectively: once, few, many, or a class where the clone is expanded.

v_call	d_call	j_call	clone_size	cdr3_nt	cdr3_aa
TRBV5-4	NA	TRBJ2-3	few	TGTGCCAGCAGCTTGGAACAGAACCCCACAGATACGCAGTATTTT	CASSLEQNPTDTQYF
TRBV6-1	NA	TRBJ1-1	NA	TGTGCCACGGGGAGGAACACTGAAGCTTTCTTT	CATGRNTEAFF
TRBV28	NA	TRBJ1-2	NA	TGTGCCAGCAGCTACGAAGGGGTGGTACAGGTTAACTATGGCTACACCTTC	CASSYEGVVQVNYGYTF
TRBV30	TRBD1	TRBJ1-6	NA	TGTGCCTGGAGTCCTACCCGGACAGGGGTGGTAGGTTCACCCCTCCACTTT	CAWSPTRTGVVGSPLHF
TRBV2	NA	TRBJ1-1	once	TGTGCCAGCAGTGAACAGCAGGGCACTGAAGCTTTCTTT	CASSEQQGTEAFF
TRBV18	TRBD2	TRBJ2-5	NA	TGTGCCAGCTCACCAAGGCCCGGGGGGACAGAGACCCAGTACTTC	CASSPRPGGTETQYF
TRBV6-6	TRBD2	TRBJ2-5	NA	TGTGCCAGCACCCTCGGGGGGGCGCGGGAGACCCAGTACTTC	CASTLGGARETQYF
TRBV7-2	NA	TRBJ1-4	NA	TGTGCCAGCAGCTTAGCGCCGCCGGTAGGAGTCAATGAAAAACTGTTTTTT	CASSLAPPVGVNEKLFF
TRBV27	NA	TRBJ2-7	NA	TGTGCCAGCAGTTATTCACAGGGGGGGACCTACGAGCAGTACTTC	CASSYSQGGTYEQYF
TRBV4-1	NA	TRBJ1-1	large	TGCGCCAGCAGCCTAGGGACAATCCCTGAAGCTTTCTTT	CASSLGTIPEAFF
TRBV25-1	TRBD1	TRBJ2-1	NA	TGTGCCAGCAGTGCCCCCCCGGGACAGGAGCGGAGGGAGCAGTTCTTC	CASSAPPGQERREQFF
TRBV29-1	NA	TRBJ2-3	NA	TGCAGCGTTGAAGATTACTCAGATACGCAGTATTTT	CSVEDYSDTQYF
TRBV5-6	NA	TRBJ2-7	few	TGTGCCAGCAGCTTGCCTGCGGCCTACGAGCAGTACTTC	CASSLPAAYEQYF
TRBV28	TRBD2	TRBJ2-1	NA	TGTGCCAGCAGCACGGGACTAAACACGAGTATGTTCTTC	CASSTGLNTSMFF
TRBV2	NA	TRBJ2-1	NA	TGTGCCAGCAACATAGCGTATGAGCAGTTCTTC	CASNIAYEQFF
TRBV7-3	NA	TRBJ2-1	once	TGTGCCAGCAGCAACGGAGCGGGTTCCTACAATGAGCAGTTCTTC	CASSNGAGSYNEQFF
TRBV7-2	TRBD2	TRBJ2-3	NA	TGTGCCAGCAGCCAGGGACTAGCGGGACTGTCCACAGATACGCAGTATTTT	CASSQGLAGLSTDTQYF
TRBV6-1	TRBD2	TRBJ2-3	once	TGTGCCAGCAGTAGACTAGCCCCACACACAGATACGCAGTATTTT	CASSRLAPHTDTQYF
TRBV4-1	NA	TRBJ1-1	NA	TGCGCCAGCAGCCAAGATGGGGCGAACACTGAAGCTTTCTTT	CASSQDGANTEAFF
TRBV10-1	NA	TRBJ2-7	few	TGCGCCAGCAGTGAGTGGATTCGCGGCGAGCAGTACTTC	CASSEWIRGEQYF
TRBV7-3	TRBD1	TRBJ2-5	NA	TGTGCCAGCAGCTCACAGGGGGCCGAGACCCAGTACTTC	CASSSQGAETQYF
TRBV7-3	TRBD2	TRBJ2-5	once	TGTGCCAGCAGCGTAGCGGGAGGGTCAGAGACCCAGTACTTC	CASSVAGGSETQYF
TRBV7-3	NA	TRBJ2-3	NA	TGTGCCAGCAGCCCTGGAGGGGGCCCCACAGATACGCAGTATTTT	CASSPGGGPTDTQYF
TRBV7-9	NA	TRBJ2-6	once	TGTGCCAGCAGCTTGGCGCAGGGGAGCGGGGCCAACGTCCTGACTTTC	CASSLAQGSGANVLTF
TRBV7-7	TRBD2	TRBJ2-7	NA	TGTGCTAGCAGCCTCAGAGCGGGAGAGGGCTACGAGCAGTACTTC	CASSLRAGEGYEQYF
TRBV11-2	TRBD1	TRBJ1-2	NA	TGTGCCAGCAGCTCTACATCAGCCGGGACAGGCAACTATGGCTACACCTTC	CASSSTSAGTGNYGYTF
TRBV7-2	NA	TRBJ2-1	NA	TGTGCCAGCAAAGGGTTGGTCGGGAACAATGAGCAGTTCTTC	CASKGLVGNNEQFF
TRBV7-9	TRBD1	TRBJ1-2	NA	TGTGCCAGCAGCTTGGGACAGGGCCTCACCTATGGCTACACCTTC	CASSLGQGLTYGYTF
TRBV9	TRBD2	TRBJ2-1	NA	TGTGCCAGCAGCGTAGAGGAGGGCGGGGGGTCGGGTTACAATGAGCAGTTCTTC	CASSVEEGGGSGYNEQFF
TRBV27	NA	TRBJ1-5	NA	TGTGCCAGCGGACTGAAAGGGAGCAATCAGCCCCAGCATTTT	CASGLKGSNQPQHF
TRBV7-3	TRBD2	TRBJ2-5	NA	TGTGCCAGCAGTTCGGGGCGGGGGGCAGAGACCCAGTACTTC	CASSSGRGAETQYF
TRBV30	NA	TRBJ1-3	NA	TGTGCCTGGACGGGGGACCTCTTCGGAAACACCATATATTTT	CAWTGDLFGNTIYF
TRBV7-3	TRBD1	TRBJ1-2	NA	TGTGCCAGCAGCCCCGACAGGGATACGGGCTACACCTTC	CASSPDRDTGYTF
TRBV7-2	TRBD2	TRBJ2-4	NA	TGTGCCAGCAGCTTTAATAGCGGGGGGAACAGTCTAGCCAAAAACATTCAGTACTTC	CASSFNSGGNSLAKNIQYF
TRBV27	TRBD2	TRBJ2-3	NA	TGTGCCAGCAGCGATCTAGCGGGAGGTTCAGATACGCAGTATTTT	CASSDLAGGSDTQYF
TRBV7-3	NA	TRBJ2-3	once	TGTGCCAGCAGCTTAAGTGGCGGTTCGGGAGATACGCAGTATTTT	CASSLSGGSGDTQYF
TRBV2	TRBD2	TRBJ2-1	once	TGTGCCAGCCGAGGCACTAGCGGGGGGGTATTCTACAATGAGCAGTTCTTC	CASRGTSGGVFYNEQFF
TRBV2	NA	TRBJ1-5	NA	TGTGCCAGCAGTGCCAGTACCTATCAGCCCCAGCATTTT	CASSASTYQPQHF
TRBV30	TRBD1	TRBJ1-3	NA	TGTGCCTGGAGTTCAGGGACAGGGGTGAACGGAAACACCATATATTTT	CAWSSGTGVNGNTIYF
TRBV21-1	NA	TRBJ2-1	NA	TGTGCCAGCAGCAAGGCTAGCGGGAGCAATGAGCAGTTCTTC	CASSKASGSNEQFF
TRBV5-1	NA	TRBJ2-7	once	TGCGCCAGCAGCAAAGGGCAGGGCCTTTACGAGCAGTACTTC	CASSKGQGLYEQYF
TRBV18	NA	TRBJ2-7	NA	TGTGCCAGCTCACCCTCGCAGTTGGAGCAGTACTTC	CASSPSQLEQYF
TRBV11-3	TRBD1	TRBJ2-4	NA	TGTGCCAGCAGCTTATATGGACAGGGCCCAAACATTCAGTACTTC	CASSLYGQGPNIQYF
TRBV2	NA	TRBJ2-7	NA	TGTGCCAGCACCATTATGGGGGGAAGCGAGCAGTACTTC	CASTIMGGSEQYF
TRBV7-2	TRBD1	TRBJ2-7	NA	TGTGCCAGCAGTCCTTGGACAGGGCCTTACGAGCAGTACTTC	CASSPWTGPYEQYF
TRBV7-9	TRBD2	TRBJ2-7	NA	TGTGCCAGCAGCGGCGGGAGGGCCTACGAGCAGTACTTC	CASSGGRAYEQYF
TRBV5-6	TRBD1	TRBJ2-7	once	TGTGCCAGTCACCAGGGGGTATCCTACGAGCAGTACTTC	CASHQGVSYEQYF
TRBV6-6	TRBD1	TRBJ2-5	NA	TGTGCCAGCAGTTCATTGGACAGGGCAGGGGAGCAGTACTTC	CASSSLDRAGEQYF